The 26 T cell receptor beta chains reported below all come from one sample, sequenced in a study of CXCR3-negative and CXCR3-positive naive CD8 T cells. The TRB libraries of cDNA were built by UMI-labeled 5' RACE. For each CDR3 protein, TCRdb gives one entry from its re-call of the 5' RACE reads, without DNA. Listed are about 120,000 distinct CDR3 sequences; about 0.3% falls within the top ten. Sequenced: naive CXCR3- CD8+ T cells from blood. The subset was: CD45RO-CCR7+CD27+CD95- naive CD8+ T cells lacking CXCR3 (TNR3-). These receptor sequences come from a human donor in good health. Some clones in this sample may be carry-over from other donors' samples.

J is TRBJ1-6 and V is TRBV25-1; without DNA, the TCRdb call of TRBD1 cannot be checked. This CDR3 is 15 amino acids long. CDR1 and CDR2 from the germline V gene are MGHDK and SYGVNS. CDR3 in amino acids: CASSEPGQGFSPLHF. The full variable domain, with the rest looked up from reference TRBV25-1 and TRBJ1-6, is EADIYQTPRYLVIGTGKKITLECSQTMGHDKMYWYQQDPGMELHLIHYSYGVNSTEKGDLSSESTVSRIRTEHFPLTLESARPSHTSQYLCASSEPGQGFSPLHFGNGTRLTVT.

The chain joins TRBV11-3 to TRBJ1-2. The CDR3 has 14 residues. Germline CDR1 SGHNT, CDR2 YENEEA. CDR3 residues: CASSSGGPVYGYTF.

CDR3 sequence reads: CASIPIGAASSYNEQFF. The chain is built from TRBV14 and TRBJ2-1; the TRBD1 assignment by TCRdb is unverifiable without DNA. This CDR3 has 17 amino acids. The germline V gene encodes CDR1 SGHDN and CDR2 FVKESK.

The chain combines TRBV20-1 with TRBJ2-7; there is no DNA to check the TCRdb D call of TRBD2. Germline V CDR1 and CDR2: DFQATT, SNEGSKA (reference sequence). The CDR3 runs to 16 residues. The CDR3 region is CSAKTGTRIGSYEQYF.

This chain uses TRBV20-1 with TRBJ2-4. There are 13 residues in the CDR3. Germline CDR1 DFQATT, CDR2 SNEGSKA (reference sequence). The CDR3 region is CSARDLDKNIQYF.

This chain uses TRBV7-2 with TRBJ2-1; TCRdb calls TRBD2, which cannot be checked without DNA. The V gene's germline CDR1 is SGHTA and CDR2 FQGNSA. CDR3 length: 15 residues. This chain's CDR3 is CASRDVAGGYNEQFF.

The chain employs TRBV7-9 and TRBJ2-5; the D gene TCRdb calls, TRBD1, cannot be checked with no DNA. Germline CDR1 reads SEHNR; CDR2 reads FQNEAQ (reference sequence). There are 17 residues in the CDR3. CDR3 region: CASSLLGANREQETQYF.

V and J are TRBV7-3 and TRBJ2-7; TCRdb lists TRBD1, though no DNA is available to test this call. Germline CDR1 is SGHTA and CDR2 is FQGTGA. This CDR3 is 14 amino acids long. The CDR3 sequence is CASSGGTGGDEQYF.

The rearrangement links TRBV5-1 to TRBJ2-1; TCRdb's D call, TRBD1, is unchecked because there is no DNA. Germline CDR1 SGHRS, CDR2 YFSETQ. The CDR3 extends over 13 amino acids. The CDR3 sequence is CASSFTGGDEQFF. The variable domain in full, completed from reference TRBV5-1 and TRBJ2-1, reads KAGVTQTPRYLIKTRGQQVTLSCSPISGHRSVSWYQQTPGQGLQFLFEYFSETQRNKGNFPGRFSGRQFSNSRSEMNVSTLELGDSALYLCASSFTGGDEQFFGPGTRLTVL.

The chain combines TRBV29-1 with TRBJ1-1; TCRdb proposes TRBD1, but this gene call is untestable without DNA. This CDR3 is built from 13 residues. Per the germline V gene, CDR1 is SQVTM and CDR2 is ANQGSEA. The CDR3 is CSVAPAGEFQAFF.

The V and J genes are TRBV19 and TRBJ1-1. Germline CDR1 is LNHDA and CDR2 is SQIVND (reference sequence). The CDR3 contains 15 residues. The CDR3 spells CASSPYYYGDTEAFF.

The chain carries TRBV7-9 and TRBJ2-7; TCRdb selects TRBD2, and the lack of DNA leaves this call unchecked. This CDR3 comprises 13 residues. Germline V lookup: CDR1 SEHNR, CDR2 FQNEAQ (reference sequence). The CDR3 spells CASSALVGYEQYF.

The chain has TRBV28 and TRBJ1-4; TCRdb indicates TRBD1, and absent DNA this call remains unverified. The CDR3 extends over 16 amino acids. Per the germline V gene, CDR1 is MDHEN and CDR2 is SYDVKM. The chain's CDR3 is CASSLSPTGTNEKLFF.

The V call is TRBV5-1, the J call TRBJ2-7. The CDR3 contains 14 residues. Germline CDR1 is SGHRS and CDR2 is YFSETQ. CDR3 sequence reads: CASSLSRDLYEQYF.

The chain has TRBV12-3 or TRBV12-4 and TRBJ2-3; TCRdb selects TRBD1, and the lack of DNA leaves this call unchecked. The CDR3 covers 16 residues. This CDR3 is CASSFDLRGITDTQYF.

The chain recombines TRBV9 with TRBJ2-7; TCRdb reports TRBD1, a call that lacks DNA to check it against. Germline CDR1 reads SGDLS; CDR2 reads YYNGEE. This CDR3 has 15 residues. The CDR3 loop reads CASSPGTGSTYEQYF.

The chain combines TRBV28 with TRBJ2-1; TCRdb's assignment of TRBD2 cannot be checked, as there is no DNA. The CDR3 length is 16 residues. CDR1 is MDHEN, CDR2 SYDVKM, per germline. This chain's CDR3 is CASSPSTSGGYNEQFF.

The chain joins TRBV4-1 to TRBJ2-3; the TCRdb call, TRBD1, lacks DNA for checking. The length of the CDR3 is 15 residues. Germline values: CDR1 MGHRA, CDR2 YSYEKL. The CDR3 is CASSQFTGGVDTQYF.

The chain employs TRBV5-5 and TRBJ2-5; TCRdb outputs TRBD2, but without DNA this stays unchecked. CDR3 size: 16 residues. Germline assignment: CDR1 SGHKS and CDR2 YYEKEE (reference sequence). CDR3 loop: CASSLSEGRGEETQYF.

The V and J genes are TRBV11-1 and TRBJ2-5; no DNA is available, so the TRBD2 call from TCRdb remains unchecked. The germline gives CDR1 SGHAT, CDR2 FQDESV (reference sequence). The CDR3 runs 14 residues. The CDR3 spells CASSPGLAQETQYF.

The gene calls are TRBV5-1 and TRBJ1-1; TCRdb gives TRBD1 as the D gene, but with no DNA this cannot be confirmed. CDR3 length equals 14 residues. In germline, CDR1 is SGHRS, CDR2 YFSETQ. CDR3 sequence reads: CASSPDRLGTEAFF.

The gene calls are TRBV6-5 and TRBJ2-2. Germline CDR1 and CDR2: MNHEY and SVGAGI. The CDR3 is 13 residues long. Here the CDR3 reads CASSYGQTGELFF.

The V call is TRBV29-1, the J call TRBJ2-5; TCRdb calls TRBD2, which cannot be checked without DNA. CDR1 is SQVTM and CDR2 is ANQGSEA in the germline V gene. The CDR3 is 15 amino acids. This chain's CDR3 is CSVESAGGLQETQYF.

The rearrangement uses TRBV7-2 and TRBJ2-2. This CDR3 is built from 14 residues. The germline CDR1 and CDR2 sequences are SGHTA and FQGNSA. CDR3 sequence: CASSFPANTGELFF.

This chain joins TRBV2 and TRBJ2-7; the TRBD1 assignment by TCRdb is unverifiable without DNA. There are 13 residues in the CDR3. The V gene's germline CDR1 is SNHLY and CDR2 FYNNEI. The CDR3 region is CASSETGSYEQYF.

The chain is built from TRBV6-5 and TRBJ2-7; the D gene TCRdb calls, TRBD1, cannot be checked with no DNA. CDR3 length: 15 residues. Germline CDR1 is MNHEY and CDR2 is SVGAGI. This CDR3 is CASSLTGTVAYEQYF.